This paragraph covers one T cell receptor (beta chain) sequence. The antigen is undetermined. These data originate in a study of vaccination effects on CD4 cells after COVID-19. Antigen-specific CD4+ T cells were first expanded with viral peptide pools by the ViraFEST assay and only then sequenced. With 10 to 11 days of culture completed, CD4+ T cells were isolated. Previously uninfected by SARS-CoV-2, the vaccine recipients also showed negative nucleocapsid antibodies. Half of the medium was exchanged for IL-2 medium on both days 3 and 7. Sequenced by immunoSEQ multiplex PCR; TCRdb stores in-frame clones only, minus some. The sample has about 65,000 clones; about 72% are singletons. Study-level findings and limits: Late in the post-vaccination period, infection-induced and vaccine-induced clones underwent marked clonal contraction.

The CDR3 runs 13 residues. Trimming removed 2 bases from V and 4 bases from J, with 8 bases in between. Sample: CD4+ T cells from PBMCs cultured with HCoV-NL63 spike peptides, taken before COVID-19 vaccination. The TCR was taken from a human donor who received a COVID-19 vaccine. The chain combines TRBV12-3 or TRBV12-4 with TRBJ1-2; D gene ambiguous. The CDR3 DNA sequence: TGTGCCAGCAGTTTACAAAGTTCCTATGGCTACACCTTC. Its translation is CASSLQSSYGYTF.